These T cell receptor beta chains were read from a single sample in a study of CD8 T cells in Susac syndrome. TCRdb analysed the immunoSEQ multiplex PCR reads with MiXCR anew, one entry per CDR3 protein. The profile shows 130,000 or so distinct CDR3 sequences, 75% to 90% of them singletons. The sample was CD8+ T cells from PBMCs. The receptors come from a human donor with multiple sclerosis. The CDR3 runs from the conserved cysteine through the conserved F or W. A D gene is named only where the DNA matches it firmly. Part of the rows lack a size; the others show once, few, many or a class for expanded clones.

abundance: NA; j_gene: TRBJ2-1; len: 15; v_gene: TRBV7-9; d_gene: NA; CDR3nt: TGTGCCAGCAGCCAAGGGGGGGAGGGCGTAGATGAGCAGTTCTTC; CDR3aa: CASSQGGEGVDEQFF
abundance: once; j_gene: TRBJ1-5; len: 15; v_gene: TRBV2; d_gene: NA; CDR3nt: TGTGCCAGCAGCGCGGTTGACACCACTAATCAGCCCCAGCATTTT; CDR3aa: CASSAVDTTNQPQHF
abundance: NA; j_gene: TRBJ1-3; len: 17; v_gene: TRBV9; d_gene: NA; CDR3nt: TGTGCCAGCAGCACCCCGACAGGTGCAAGAAGAGAAAACACCATATATTTT; CDR3aa: CASSTPTGARRENTIYF
abundance: NA; j_gene: TRBJ2-1; len: 14; v_gene: TRBV2; d_gene: TRBD2; CDR3nt: TGTGCCAGCAACCGGGGGGGTCGAGGGTATGAGCAGTTCTTC; CDR3aa: CASNRGGRGYEQFF
abundance: NA; j_gene: TRBJ1-1; len: 16; v_gene: TRBV12-3/TRBV12-4; d_gene: NA; CDR3nt: TGTGCCAGCAGTTCCCCTAATGAGCAGACGAACACTGAAGCTTTCTTT; CDR3aa: CASSSPNEQTNTEAFF
abundance: NA; j_gene: TRBJ2-3; len: 13; v_gene: TRBV29-1; d_gene: TRBD1; CDR3nt: TGCAGCGTCAGGGACAGACTCACAGATACGCAGTATTTT; CDR3aa: CSVRDRLTDTQYF
abundance: NA; j_gene: TRBJ2-7; len: 15; v_gene: TRBV4-1; d_gene: NA; CDR3nt: TGCGCCAGCAGCCAAGATAGGGTCAGCGTCTACGAGCAGTACTTC; CDR3aa: CASSQDRVSVYEQYF
abundance: NA; j_gene: TRBJ1-1; len: 13; v_gene: TRBV6-5; d_gene: TRBD1; CDR3nt: TGTGCCAGCAGAGCCACAGGGGGCACTGAAGCTTTCTTT; CDR3aa: CASRATGGTEAFF
abundance: NA; j_gene: TRBJ2-2; len: 16; v_gene: TRBV19; d_gene: TRBD2; CDR3nt: TGTGCCAGTACCGTAGGCCTAGCGGGAGGGCCCGGGGAGCTGTTTTTT; CDR3aa: CASTVGLAGGPGELFF
abundance: NA; j_gene: TRBJ2-7; len: 16; v_gene: TRBV10-3; d_gene: TRBD1; CDR3nt: TGTGCCATCAGTGAGGTAGGAGGACAGGGTAGGCACGAGCAGTACTTC; CDR3aa: CAISEVGGQGRHEQYF
abundance: few; j_gene: TRBJ2-1; len: 13; v_gene: TRBV6-5; d_gene: NA; CDR3nt: TGTGCCAGCAGTGGTCGCTCCTACAATGAGCAGTTCTTC; CDR3aa: CASSGRSYNEQFF
abundance: NA; j_gene: TRBJ2-7; len: 15; v_gene: TRBV20-1; d_gene: TRBD1; CDR3nt: TGCAGTGCTAGATTTCGGGACAGGGGTATCTACGAGCAGTACTTC; CDR3aa: CSARFRDRGIYEQYF